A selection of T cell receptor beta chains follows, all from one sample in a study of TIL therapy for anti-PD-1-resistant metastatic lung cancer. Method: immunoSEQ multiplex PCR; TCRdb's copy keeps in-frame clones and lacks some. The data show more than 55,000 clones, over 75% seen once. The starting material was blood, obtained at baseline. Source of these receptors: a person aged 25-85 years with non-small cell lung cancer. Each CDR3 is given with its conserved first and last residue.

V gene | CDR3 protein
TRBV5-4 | CASSPGGTNEQYF
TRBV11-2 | CASSLDSQGYTGELFF
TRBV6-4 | CASSDGGHTGELFF
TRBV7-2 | CASAGADTQYF
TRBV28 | CASRDPGQGANQPQHF
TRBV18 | CASSPQQETQYF
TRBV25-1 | CASQDRSGANVLTF
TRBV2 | CASRVIAGGSETQYF
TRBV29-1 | CSVAESGNTIYF
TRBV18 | CASSPGPFYGYTF
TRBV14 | CASSHMTGPQETQYF
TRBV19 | CASSIAASGDYEQYF
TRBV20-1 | CSASGVSYGYTF
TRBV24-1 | CATSAGGGFVETQYF
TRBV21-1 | CASSKEPRGHMNTEAFF
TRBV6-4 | CASSPGASSTDTQYF
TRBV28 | CASSRGREAFF
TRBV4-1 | CASSQGSTSGGSSYNEQFF
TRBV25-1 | CASELAGGNTQYF